This T cell receptor beta chain was recorded in a study of blood T cell repertoires in COVID-19. Study processing details: It was from reference gene primer amplification that nucleated cell counts were estimated. Sequencing was performed with immunoSEQ multiplex PCR; in TCRdb, only in-frame clones are kept and a portion is missing. That table is the source of V, J and clone size, and D and trimming were worked out from the DNA. The sample lists 250,000 or so clones, about nine tenths occurring once. The V and J ends lost 7 bases and 1 base respectively, with 17 bases between them. The CDR3 runs to 15 residues. Germline loops: CDR1 LGHDT, CDR2 YNNKEL (reference sequence).

The clonotype was recovered from a woman aged 55-70 years with acute or convalescent COVID-19. The rearrangement links TRBV3-1 (or the pseudogene TRBV3-2) to TRBJ2-7; TRBD1 might be the D (5 bases). The sample taken for sequencing was peripheral blood. The CDR3 DNA reads TGTGCCAGCACTCGCAATCTTCAGGGTTCCTACGAGCAGTACTTC. This encodes CASTRNLQGSYEQYF.